This T cell receptor (beta chain) was retrieved from a study of Tregs in tolerant kidney transplant recipients. CD4+CD25+CD127- Tregs, CD4+CD25- non-Tregs, CD4 and CD8 cells were sorted. Details on this clone: Antigen specificity is unknown.

Losses at the gene ends were 2 bases for V and 4 bases for J; bases not matched to a gene: 3. Germline V gene lookup returns CDR1 ENHRY and CDR2 SYGVKD. The CDR3 runs 16 residues. Here immunoSEQ multiplex PCR was the method, and the copy in TCRdb shows in-frame clones only, minus some. The data show around 74,000 clones, with around 98% seen just once and around 0.51% held by the top ten. Study results and caveats: Biological reproducibility was not directly addressed, but technical replication error appeared minimal.

The receptor comes from a human donor who received a combined kidney and bone marrow transplant. The chain recombines TRBV10-3 with TRBJ2-3, with TRBD2 matching over 13 bases. The sequencing here drew on CD4+ T cells from blood, taken before the transplant. This CDR3 is CAISERLAGGSDTQYF. The DNA of the CDR3 is TGTGCCATCAGTGAGAGACTAGCGGGAGGTTCAGATACGCAGTATTTT.